This TCR beta chain was captured in a study of blood T cell repertoires in COVID-19. Study information: Samples taken during acute and convalescent COVID-19 were collected in the United States, Italy and Spain.

In the study's own analysis: Amplified reference gene primers provided the basis for estimating nucleated cell counts. Only in-frame clones appear in the TCRdb table, and some are missing; sequencing was by immunoSEQ multiplex PCR. V and J calls and clone size are as listed in that table; D and trimming were resolved from the DNA. The repertoire holds about 200,000 clones, with roughly four fifths as singletons. The sequence derives from a woman in her 70s with active or convalescent COVID-19. The sequenced sample consisted of peripheral blood.

The CDR3, as DNA: TGTGCCAGCACCCCAATAGGGCGGGCGGGACGGCGATACTATGGCTACACCTTC. Translation: CASTPIGRAGRRYYGYTF. The chain recombines TRBV11-2 with TRBJ1-2; a possible D gene is TRBD1 (5 bases). The V gene lost 7 bases and the J gene lost 3 bases, with 27 bases spanning the gap. The CDR3 length is 18 residues. Germline lookup yields CDR1 SGHAT and CDR2 FQNNGV.